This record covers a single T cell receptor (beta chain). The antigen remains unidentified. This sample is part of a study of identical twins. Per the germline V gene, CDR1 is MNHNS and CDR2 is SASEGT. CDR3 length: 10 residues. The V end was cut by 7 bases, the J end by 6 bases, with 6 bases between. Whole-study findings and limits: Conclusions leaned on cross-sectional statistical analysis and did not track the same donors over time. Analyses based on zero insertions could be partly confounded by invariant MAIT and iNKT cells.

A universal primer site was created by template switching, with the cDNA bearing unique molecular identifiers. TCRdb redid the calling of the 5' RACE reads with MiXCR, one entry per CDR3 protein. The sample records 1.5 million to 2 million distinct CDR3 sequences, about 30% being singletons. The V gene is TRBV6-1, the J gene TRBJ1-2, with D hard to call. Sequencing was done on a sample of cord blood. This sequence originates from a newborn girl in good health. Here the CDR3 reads CASNRDGYTF. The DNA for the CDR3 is TGTGCCAGCAACCGGGATGGCTACACCTTC.